This T cell receptor (beta chain) was observed in a study of blood T cell repertoires in COVID-19. Study at large: Acute and convalescent COVID-19 specimens originated in the United States, Italy and Spain. The analysed material was cDNA or gDNA that came from T cells, B-cell-depleted T cells, or PBMCs.

V was clipped by 4 bases and J by 4 bases, with 8 bases between them. The CDR3 loop spans 13 amino acids. Study processing details: Amplifying reference gene primers gave estimates of nucleated cell counts. Generated by immunoSEQ multiplex PCR, the TCRdb table keeps only in-frame clones and is missing some. V and J calls and clone size follow that table, whereas D and trimming were derived from the DNA. The table includes about 280,000 clones, 80% to 90% detected once. Source material: peripheral blood. This sequence originates from a woman in her 70s with acute or convalescent COVID-19. This sequence joins TRBV12-3 or TRBV12-4 and TRBJ1-3, with no clear D. CDR3 nucleotides: TGTGCCAGCAGTTCATCATCAGGAAACACCATATATTTT. It encodes CASSSSSGNTIYF.